The 25 T cell receptor beta chains given below trace back to one sample, sequenced in a study of spatial heterogeneity in lung cancer. Time point reported: sample taken at primary tumor resection. The input material, whole RNA from tumor, nontumor lung or frozen PBMC, was sequenced unsorted. A single record per CDR3 protein comes from TCRdb applying MiXCR to the 5' RACE reads. The sample shows tens of thousands of distinct CDR3 sequences, roughly 10% of them seen only once. Sample: PBMCs, taken at surgery. The receptors shown here come from a male donor with early-stage non-small cell lung cancer.

The chain couples TRBV21-1 to TRBJ1-5. TRBV21-1 is a known pseudogene. This CDR3 has 15 amino acids. CDR3 protein: CASSKNGRPNQPQHF. For the CDR3, the DNA is TGTGCCAGCAGCAAAAACGGCAGGCCTAATCAGCCCCAGCATTTT.

This clonotype was counted at least ten times. The chain employs TRBV4-3 and TRBJ2-3, with D unresolved. The CDR3 spans 17 residues. V gave up 0 bases and J gave up 0 bases, with 13 bases separating them. CDR1 is LGHNA, CDR2 YSLEER, per germline. In DNA form, the CDR3 reads TGCGCCAGCAGCCAAGATCTAATTCGGGTTAGCACAGATACGCAGTATTTT. This encodes CASSQDLIRVSTDTQYF.

The gene calls are TRBV5-1 and TRBJ2-1; 9 bases line up with TRBD2. V lost 3 bases and J lost 6; bases outside the gene matches: 7. There are 15 residues in the CDR3. Germline CDR1 is SGHRS and CDR2 is YFSETQ. As DNA, the CDR3 is TGCGCCAGCAGCTCGGTAGCGGGAGTGGGCAATGAGCAGTTCTTC. Residues: CASSSVAGVGNEQFF.

This clonotype was seen many times. At one boundary the junction diverges from the germline segment, which might be a read error. This sequence joins TRBV20-1 and TRBJ1-5; a possible D gene is TRBD1 (5 bases). Germline V lookup: CDR1 DFQATT, CDR2 SNEGSKA (reference sequence). CDR3 length equals 11 residues. CDR3 residues: CSARDHWDVYF. The CDR3 DNA follows: TGCAGTGCTAGAGATCATTGGGACGTGTATTTT.

The table lists this clonotype with many counts. The V and J genes are TRBV7-9 and TRBJ2-5; TRBD1 is a possible D gene (5 bases). The CDR3 is made up of 14 amino acids. From germline, CDR1 is SEHNR and CDR2 FQNEAQ (reference sequence). V gave up 1 base and J gave up 3 bases, with 9 bases separating them. CDR3 residues: CASSLDLGEETQYF. Written as DNA, the CDR3 is TGTGCCAGCAGCTTAGATTTAGGGGAAGAGACCCAGTACTTC. Full variable domain (outside the CDR3, taken from reference TRBV7-9 and TRBJ2-5): DTGVSQNPRHKITKRGQNVTFRCDPISEHNRLYWYRQTLGQGPEFLTYFQNEAQLEKSRLLSDRFSAERPKGSFSTLEIQRTEQGDSAMYLCASSLDLGEETQYFGPGTRLLVL.

In its sample, this clonotype was seen many times. The rearrangement links TRBV20-1 to TRBJ2-3; 9 bases match TRBD2. Germline V gene lookup returns CDR1 DFQATT and CDR2 SNEGSKA (reference sequence). This CDR3 has 14 amino acids. J was trimmed by 3 bases and V by 0 bases; bases with no gene match: 1. The CDR3 DNA sequence: TGCAGTGCTAGAGATCTAGCGGGGACAGATACGCAGTATTTT. Its translation is CSARDLAGTDTQYF.

In this sample, this clonotype turned up many times. The rearrangement uses TRBV12-3 or TRBV12-4 and TRBJ2-7; TRBD1 agrees at 10 bases. J gave up 6 bases and V 6 bases, and 5 bases lay outside the gene matches. The CDR3 totals 13 residues. The CDR3 is CASSMTGGGEQYF. In nucleotides, the CDR3 is TGTGCCAGCAGCATGACAGGGGGCGGCGAGCAGTACTTC.

This clonotype has just a few counts. The chain carries TRBV6-1 and TRBJ2-3, with TRBD2 identical over 11 bases. This CDR3 spans 17 amino acids. Trimming at V came to 1 base and at J to 5 bases, leaving 8 bases not matched to a gene. Germline CDR1 MNHNS, CDR2 SASEGT. The CDR3 bases are TGTGCCAGCAGTGAAGAATATAGCGGGGGGGCCAAAGATACGCAGTATTTT. Translating gives CASSEEYSGGAKDTQYF.

This clonotype was counted at least ten times. The rearrangement joins TRBV6-5 to TRBJ2-3; D could derive from TRBD1 or TRBD2 (7 bases each). From germline, CDR1 is MNHEY and CDR2 SVGAGI. V was clipped by 2 bases and J by 3 bases, with 12 bases between them. The CDR3 sequence is 15 residues long. The CDR3 region is CASSYEAGQTDTQYF. The CDR3 nucleotides read TGTGCCAGCAGTTACGAAGCGGGACAGACAGATACGCAGTATTTT.

The chain uses TRBV29-1 and TRBJ2-7, with D possibly TRBD2 on 6 matching bases. Deletions cut 7 bases from V and 7 bases from J, with 17 bases between. Germline values: CDR1 SQVTM, CDR2 ANQGSEA. This CDR3 has 12 residues. CDR3 loop: CSAPGRAGEQYF. CDR3 bases: TGCAGCGCCCCGGGCAGGGCGGGAGAGCAGTACTTC.

The chain employs TRBV7-2 and TRBJ2-1, with unresolved D. This CDR3 is built from 16 residues. Trimming took 1 base from V and 4 from J, leaving 14 bases between them. Germline V gene data show CDR1 as SGHTA and CDR2 as FQGNSA. The CDR3: CASSLDIVWGYNEQFF. The CDR3 DNA follows: TGTGCCAGCAGCTTAGATATCGTGTGGGGATACAATGAGCAGTTCTTC.

This clonotype was seen many times. V usage is TRBV12-3 or TRBV12-4 and J usage is TRBJ2-1, with no clear D. The V end was cut by 4 bases, the J end by 6 bases, with 10 bases between. The CDR3 covers 13 residues. DNA of the CDR3: TGTGCCAGCAGTTCCCACTGGGCCAATGAGCAGTTCTTC. It specifies CASSSHWANEQFF.

This clonotype was seen only a few times. The chain combines TRBV27 with TRBJ2-7, with D perhaps matching TRBD1 (5 bases). CDR1 and CDR2 from the germline V gene are MNHEY and SMNVEV (reference sequence). The V gene lost 5 bases and the J gene lost 3 bases, with 11 bases spanning the gap. CDR3 size: 13 residues. This CDR3 reads CASSQDSFYEQYF. DNA of the CDR3: TGTGCCAGCAGTCAAGACAGCTTCTACGAGCAGTACTTC.

This clonotype showed up many times. The chain carries TRBV6-1 and TRBJ1-5; D unclear. The CDR3 sequence is 14 residues long. Germline CDR1 reads MNHNS; CDR2 reads SASEGT. Trimming stripped 2 bases from V and 4 bases from J, with 9 bases between. In DNA, the CDR3 is TGTGCCAGCAGTGAACGATTGGGGAATCAGCCCCAGCATTTT. This codes for CASSERLGNQPQHF.

This clonotype was found many times. The J gene is TRBJ2-1, the V gene TRBV19; the match to TRBD2 covers 14 bases. The CDR3 has 15 amino acids. J lost 7 bases, V lost 6 bases, and 5 bases had no gene match. From germline, CDR1 is LNHDA and CDR2 SQIVND (reference sequence). The CDR3 protein is CASRSTSGGANEQFF. CDR3 bases: TGTGCCAGTAGGTCGACTAGCGGGGGGGCGAATGAGCAGTTCTTC. Full variable domain (rest looked up from reference TRBV19 and TRBJ2-1): DGGITQSPKYLFRKEGQNVTLSCEQNLNHDAMYWYRQDPGQGLRLIYYSQIVNDFQKGDIAEGYSVSREKKESFPLTVTSAQKNPTAFYLCASRSTSGGANEQFFGPGTRLTVL.

This clonotype was picked up a small number of times. This sequence joins TRBV20-1 and TRBJ2-1, with TRBD1 identical over 7 bases. CDR1 is DFQATT and CDR2 is SNEGSKA in the germline V gene (reference sequence). The CDR3 sequence is 14 residues long. V lost 5 bases and J lost 2; bases outside the gene matches: 6. The DNA for the CDR3 is TGCAGTGCTCCTAGACAGGGCCCCTACAATGAGCAGTTCTTC. Its translation is CSAPRQGPYNEQFF.

This clonotype was detected ten times or more. The rearrangement links TRBV6-5 to TRBJ1-1; TRBD1 might be the D (5 bases). The CDR3 has 15 residues. CDR1 and CDR2 (germline): MNHEY, SVGAGI. V was shortened by 5 bases and J by 0 bases, with 13 bases between the two germline ends. In DNA form, the CDR3 reads TGTGCCAGCAGTCTCACCGCGGGGGTGAACACTGAAGCTTTCTTT. Translating gives CASSLTAGVNTEAFF.

The chain uses TRBV5-1 and TRBJ1-5, with D maybe TRBD1 (5 bases). V was cut by 4 bases and J by 6 bases, with 14 bases left in between. There are 14 residues in the CDR3. Germline-derived CDR1 and CDR2 are SGHRS and YFSETQ. CDR3 residues: CASSPSGGSQPQHF. CDR3 nucleotide sequence: TGCGCCAGCAGCCCCTCTGGGGGGTCTCAGCCCCAGCATTTT.

This clonotype has at least ten counts. V and J are TRBV20-1 and TRBJ1-1; a possible D gene is TRBD1 (5 bases). V dropped 0 bases and J dropped 7 bases, with 15 bases sitting between them. The CDR3 is 14 amino acids. Germline CDR1 DFQATT, CDR2 SNEGSKA (reference sequence). The DNA of the CDR3 is TGCAGTGCTAGAGATCCCCAGACTGGACATGAAGCTTTCTTT. This sequence encodes CSARDPQTGHEAFF.

In this sample, this clonotype turned up a few times. J is TRBJ2-7 and V is TRBV29-1; D is unresolved. This CDR3 has 14 amino acids. Germline V gene sequence: CDR1 SQVTM, CDR2 ANQGSEA. V was trimmed by 7 bases and J by 5 bases, leaving 21 bases between them. CDR3 sequence (DNA): TGCAGCGGTAACGACCCTTGGCGGAACGACGAGCAGTACTTC. This translates into CSGNDPWRNDEQYF.

This clonotype was detected a few times. The chain joins TRBV9 to TRBJ2-5; a possible D gene is TRBD1 (6 bases). The CDR3 contains 13 residues. Germline V gives CDR1 SGDLS, CDR2 YYNGEE. The V and J ends lost 4 bases and 3 bases respectively, with 10 bases between them. DNA for the CDR3: TGTGCCAGCAGCACCCGACAGGAAGAGACCCAGTACTTC. It yields the protein CASSTRQEETQYF.

The sample holds a few counts of this clonotype. The J gene is TRBJ1-6, the V gene TRBV29-1, with TRBD1 matching 8 bases. The V gene end was trimmed by 7 bases and the J gene end by 7 bases; junction bases not matched to a gene: 9. This CDR3 is 14 amino acids long. Germline loops: CDR1 SQVTM, CDR2 ANQGSEA. The CDR3 coding sequence is TGCAGCGCACGAACAGGGGGTGCCAATTCACCCCTCCACTTT. Residues: CSARTGGANSPLHF.

This clonotype has more than one count but fewer than ten. V and J are TRBV3-1 and TRBJ1-2; D remains ambiguous. This CDR3 is 14 amino acids long. Trimming cost V 2 bases and J 1 base, with 8 bases left between them. Germline assignment: CDR1 LGHDT and CDR2 YNNKEL (reference sequence). The chain's CDR3 is CASSQTVDNYGYTF. The DNA of the CDR3 is TGTGCCAGCAGCCAAACGGTAGATAACTATGGCTACACCTTC.

The sample holds a few counts of this clonotype. The chain combines TRBV4-2 with TRBJ2-1; a weak D match, TRBD2 (7 bases). The CDR3 is made up of 17 amino acids. V gave up 0 bases and J gave up 5 bases, with 17 bases separating them. CDR1 and CDR2 (germline): LGHNA, YNFKEQ. CDR3 sequence (DNA): TGTGCCAGCAGCCAAGATAGTAAGGCGGGGGCTCACAATGAGCAGTTCTTC. It yields the protein CASSQDSKAGAHNEQFF.

The chain has TRBV29-1 and TRBJ1-1; D possibly corresponds to TRBD1 (5 bases). Between the trimmed V and J ends, which lost 5 bases and 1 base, there was a span of 11 bases. The CDR3 contains 13 residues. Germline CDR1 reads SQVTM; CDR2 reads ANQGSEA. This chain's CDR3 is CSVSPGRNTEAFF. For the CDR3, the DNA is TGCAGCGTTTCGCCAGGGCGGAACACTGAAGCTTTCTTT. Full variable domain (rest looked up from reference TRBV29-1 and TRBJ1-1): SAVISQKPSRDICQRGTSLTIQCQVDSQVTMMFWYRQQPGQSLTLIATANQGSEATYESGFVIDKFPISRPNLTFSTLTVSNMSPEDSSIYLCSVSPGRNTEAFFGQGTRLTVV.